The next 5 T cell receptor beta chains were all read from a single sample in a study of cytomegalovirus exposure and HLA in healthy donors. Both 60 Vbeta primers and 13 Jbeta primers went into the PCR. The table came from immunoSEQ multiplex PCR; TCRdb's copy has only in-frame clones and leaves some out. The sample lists approximately 290,000 clones, under 90% occurring once. Sequencing input: PBMCs. The receptor set was obtained from a girl aged 2 to 9 in good health and CMV-seronegative.

This chain links TRBV5-1 with TRBJ2-3, with TRBD1 matching 8 bases. The CDR3 is 16 amino acids. The V gene's germline CDR1 is SGHRS and CDR2 YFSETQ. V trimming: 1 base; J trimming: 5 bases; junction bases outside the gene matches: 9. CDR3 region: CASSLSTGGYRDTQYF. In DNA, the CDR3 is TGCGCCAGCAGCTTGTCCACAGGGGGGTACCGAGATACGCAGTATTTT.

CDR3 region: CASSPPGTGDNEQFF. DNA of the CDR3: TGTGCCAGCAGTCCCCCCGGGACAGGGGACAATGAGCAGTTCTTC. V gene TRBV6-5 combines with J gene TRBJ2-1; the match to TRBD1 covers 10 bases. The CDR3 is 15 amino acids. Per the germline V gene, CDR1 is MNHEY and CDR2 is SVGAGI. V lost 5 bases and J lost 5; bases outside the gene matches: 6.

The chain employs TRBV4-1 and TRBJ2-3, with TRBD2 as a possible D gene (6 bases). Germline assignment: CDR1 MGHRA and CDR2 YSYEKL. V was trimmed by 3 bases and J by 7 bases, leaving 14 bases between them. There are 14 residues in the CDR3. CDR3 loop: CASSHSGGGNTQYF. In nucleotides, the CDR3 is TGCGCCAGCAGCCATTCTGGAGGAGGGAATACGCAGTATTTT.

The V and J genes are TRBV6-6 and TRBJ2-5, with TRBD2 matching 8 bases. V lost 5 bases and J lost 7; bases outside the gene matches: 9. This CDR3 region has 14 residues. CDR1 and CDR2 from the germline V gene are MNHNY and SVGAGI (reference sequence). The CDR3 nucleotides are TGTGCCAGCAGTCCAAAGCGGGAGTGGTTGACCCAGTACTTC. It yields the protein CASSPKREWLTQYF.

V is TRBV2 and J is TRBJ2-1; tentatively, D is TRBD2 (5 bases). The V gene lost 7 bases and the J gene lost 4 bases, with 17 bases spanning the gap. Germline-derived CDR1 and CDR2 are SNHLY and FYNNEI. The CDR3 consists of 15 residues. CDR3 coding DNA: TGTGCCAGCACGGGCCCGGGAAACCCTTACAATGAGCAGTTCTTC. Residues: CASTGPGNPYNEQFF.